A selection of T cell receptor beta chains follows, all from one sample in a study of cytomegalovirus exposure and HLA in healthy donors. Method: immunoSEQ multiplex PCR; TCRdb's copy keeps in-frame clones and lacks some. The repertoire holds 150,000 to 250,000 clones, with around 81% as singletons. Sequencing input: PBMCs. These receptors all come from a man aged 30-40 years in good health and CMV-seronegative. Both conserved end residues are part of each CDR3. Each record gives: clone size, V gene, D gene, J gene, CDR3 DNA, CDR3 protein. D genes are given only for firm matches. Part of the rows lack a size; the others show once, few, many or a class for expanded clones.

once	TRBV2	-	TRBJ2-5	TGTGCCAGCACGGGCCCGGGGGAGACCCAGTACTTC	CASTGPGETQYF
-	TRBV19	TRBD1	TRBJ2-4	TGTGCCAGTAGCCTGGGCGCTTTAAGGGGGCCGGCCAAAAACATTCAGTACTTC	CASSLGALRGPAKNIQYF
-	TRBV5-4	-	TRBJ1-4	TGTGCCAGCAGCTTGGCAGGGGAACAGGAAAAACTGTTTTTT	CASSLAGEQEKLFF
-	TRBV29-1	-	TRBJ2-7	TGCAGCGTTGAAACCGCCACCCAGGGGACCACCTACGAGCAGTACTTC	CSVETATQGTTYEQYF
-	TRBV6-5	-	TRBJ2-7	TGTGCCAGCAACTACTGTGGCGATAAAACCTACGAGCAGTACTTC	CASNYCGDKTYEQYF
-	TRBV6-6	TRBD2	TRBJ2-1	TGTGCCAGCAATTCCGCCGGGACTAGCGGGTCCAATGAGCAGTTCTTC	CASNSAGTSGSNEQFF
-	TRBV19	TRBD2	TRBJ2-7	TGTGCCAGTACCCCTAGCGGGAGGGACTTTCCTGGGCAGTACTTC	CASTPSGRDFPGQYF
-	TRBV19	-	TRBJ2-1	TGTGCCAGTAGTCCAGAGGCCCGCCTAGAGCAGTTCTTC	CASSPEARLEQFF
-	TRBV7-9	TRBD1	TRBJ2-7	TGTGCCAGCAGCTTACCCACCGGGACAGGCTACGAGCAGTACTTC	CASSLPTGTGYEQYF
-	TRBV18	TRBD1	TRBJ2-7	TGTGCCAGCTCACCCGAGACAGGGTTAGCCTACGAGCAGTACTTC	CASSPETGLAYEQYF
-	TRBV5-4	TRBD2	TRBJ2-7	TGTGCCAGCAGCTCTAGCGGGTTAGGCTACTACGAGCAGTACTTC	CASSSSGLGYYEQYF
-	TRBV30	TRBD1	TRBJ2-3	TGTGCCTGGACCTACAGGGGGGCTCCCACAGATACGCAGTATTTT	CAWTYRGAPTDTQYF
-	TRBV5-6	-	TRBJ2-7	TGTGCCAGCAGCTTCCTCAGGCCGACAACGGAGCAGTACTTC	CASSFLRPTTEQYF
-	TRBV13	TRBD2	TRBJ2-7	TGTGCCAGCAGCTTAGCACTAGCGGGGGGTGCCTACGAGCAGTACTTC	CASSLALAGGAYEQYF
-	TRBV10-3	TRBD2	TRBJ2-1	TGTGCCATCAGTGGCACTAGCGGGACCTACTTGGTCTTC	CAISGTSGTYLVF
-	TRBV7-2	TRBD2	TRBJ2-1	TGTGCCAGCGGGACTAGCGGGATCCATGAGCAGTTCTTC	CASGTSGIHEQFF
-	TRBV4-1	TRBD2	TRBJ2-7	TGCGCCAGCAGCTCAAGGGAAGCTAGCGGTAACTACGAGCAGTACTTC	CASSSREASGNYEQYF
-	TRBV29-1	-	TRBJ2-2	TGCAGCGTTCGACTAGCGAACACCGGGGAGCTGTTTTTT	CSVRLANTGELFF
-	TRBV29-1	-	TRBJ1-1	TGCAGCGTTGTGGGGGGGACTGAAGCTTTCTTT	CSVVGGTEAFF
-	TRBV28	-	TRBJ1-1	TGTGCCAGCAGTCTTCTTGGGGCTCGGGCTTTCTTT	CASSLLGARAFF
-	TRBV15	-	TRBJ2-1	TGTGCCACCAGCAGAGACAGGGGCGTTTTCTACAATGAGCAGTTCTTC	CATSRDRGVFYNEQFF
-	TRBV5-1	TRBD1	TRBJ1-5	TGCGCCAGCAGCCCGACAGGGGGCGGCAATCAGCCCCAGCATTTT	CASSPTGGGNQPQHF
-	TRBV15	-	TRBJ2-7	TGTGCCACCAGAGGGGACTTAAGGGCGACCGTCGGGCAGTACTTC	CATRGDLRATVGQYF
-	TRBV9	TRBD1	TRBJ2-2	TGTGCCAGCAGCGGACGGACAGGGGTCAGGGCCGGGGAGCTGTTTTTT	CASSGRTGVRAGELFF
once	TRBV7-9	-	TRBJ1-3	TGTGCCAGCAGCTTACTCAACGAGCGGGACTCTGGAAACACCATATATTTT	CASSLLNERDSGNTIYF
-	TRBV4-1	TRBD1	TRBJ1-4	TGCGCCAGCAGCCGGGACAGGGGGAGGTTTGAAAAACTGTTTTTT	CASSRDRGRFEKLFF
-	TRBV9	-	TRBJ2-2	TGTGCCAGCAGCGAGACAGGGCGGGGTAGTAACACCGGGGAGCTGTTTTTT	CASSETGRGSNTGELFF
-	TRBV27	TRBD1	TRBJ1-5	TGTGCCAGCAGTTTATACCCCCCGGACAGGGTTAGCAATCAGCCCCAGCATTTT	CASSLYPPDRVSNQPQHF
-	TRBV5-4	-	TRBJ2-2	TGTGCCAGCAGCCTAACGGTGACCGGGGAGCTGTTTTTT	CASSLTVTGELFF
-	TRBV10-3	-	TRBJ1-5	TGTGCCATCAAAGCTGAACCCAATCAGCCCCAGCATTTT	CAIKAEPNQPQHF
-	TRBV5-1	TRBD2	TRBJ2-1	TGCGCCAGCAGCTTGCCAGCGGGAGGGAATAATGAGCAGTTCTTC	CASSLPAGGNNEQFF
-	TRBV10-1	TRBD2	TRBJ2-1	TGCGCCAGCAGTGGGAGACTAGCGGGCGCATACAATGAGCAGTTCTTC	CASSGRLAGAYNEQFF
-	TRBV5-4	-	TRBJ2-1	TGTGCCAGCAGCTCCGCAGGGGGGCGCTCTTTGGGTGAGCAGTTCTTC	CASSSAGGRSLGEQFF
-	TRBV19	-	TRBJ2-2	TGTGCCAGTAGTATAGACCTAATGAACCCCGGGGAGCTGTTTTTT	CASSIDLMNPGELFF
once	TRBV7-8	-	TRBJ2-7	TGTGCCAGCAGCTTAAACGTCGGGGCCTACGAGCAGTACTTC	CASSLNVGAYEQYF
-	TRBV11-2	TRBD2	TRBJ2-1	TGTGCCAGCAGCTTACCTAGCGGGAGCTCCTACAATGAGCAGTTCTTC	CASSLPSGSSYNEQFF
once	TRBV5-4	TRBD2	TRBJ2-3	TGTGCCAGCAGCTTCACACTAGCGGCTAGCACAGATACGCAGTATTTT	CASSFTLAASTDTQYF
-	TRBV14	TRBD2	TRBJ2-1	TGTGCCAGCAGCCAGTACTCCTCTAGCGGGAGAAATGAGCAGTTCTTC	CASSQYSSSGRNEQFF
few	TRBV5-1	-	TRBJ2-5	TGCGCCAGCAGCCCTTTCACACCCCAAGAGACCCAGTACTTC	CASSPFTPQETQYF
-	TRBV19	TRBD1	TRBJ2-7	TGTGCCAGTAGTATAAATGACAGGGGGCGCGCGGGCTACGAGCAGTACTTC	CASSINDRGRAGYEQYF
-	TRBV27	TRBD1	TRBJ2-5	TGTGCCAGCAGCGCAGGGGGTCGGCAAGAGACCCAGTACTTC	CASSAGGRQETQYF
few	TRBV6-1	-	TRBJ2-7	TGTGCCAGACAGACAGTGGGGGAGCAGTACTTC	CARQTVGEQYF
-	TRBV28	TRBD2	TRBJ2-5	TGTGCCAGCAGTTTCGGACTAGCGGGAAGCTATGAGACCCAGTACTTC	CASSFGLAGSYETQYF
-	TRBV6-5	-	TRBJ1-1	TGTGCCAGCAGTTACGGCACAGCATACACTGAAGCTTTCTTT	CASSYGTAYTEAFF
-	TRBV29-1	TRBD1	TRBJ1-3	TGCAGCGTAGAAGACAGGGCTGGAAACACCATATATTTT	CSVEDRAGNTIYF
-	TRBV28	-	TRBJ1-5	TGTGCCAGCAGTTTTCGAGGGACACCCCTCCGGGGCAATCAGCCCCAGCATTTT	CASSFRGTPLRGNQPQHF
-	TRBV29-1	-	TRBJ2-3	TGCAGCGTTGAACCCCAGACAGATACGCAGTATTTT	CSVEPQTDTQYF
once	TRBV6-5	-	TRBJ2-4	TGTGCCAGCAGTTCCCTCTCCCTAGCCAAAAACATTCAGTACTTC	CASSSLSLAKNIQYF
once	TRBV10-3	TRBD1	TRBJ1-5	TGTGCCATCAAGAAAGACAGGGGAATCTATCAGCCCCAGCATTTT	CAIKKDRGIYQPQHF
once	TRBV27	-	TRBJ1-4	TGTGCCAGCAGTCCCTTGGACACGGCTCGCGAAAAACTGTTTTTT	CASSPLDTAREKLFF
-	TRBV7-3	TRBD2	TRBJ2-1	TGTGCCAGCTCCGCGGGAGGAAGCTCCTACAATGAGCAGTTCTTC	CASSAGGSSYNEQFF
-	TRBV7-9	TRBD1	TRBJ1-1	TGTGCCAGCAGCTTCTTAGGGGGCAGGAACACTGAAGCTTTCTTT	CASSFLGGRNTEAFF
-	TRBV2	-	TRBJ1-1	TGTGCCAGCAGTGCGGTCCTGAGGACTGAAGCTTTCTTT	CASSAVLRTEAFF
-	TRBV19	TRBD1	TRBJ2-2	TGTGCCAGTAGTACCCGGGGACAGCAGAACGGGGAGCTGTTTTTT	CASSTRGQQNGELFF